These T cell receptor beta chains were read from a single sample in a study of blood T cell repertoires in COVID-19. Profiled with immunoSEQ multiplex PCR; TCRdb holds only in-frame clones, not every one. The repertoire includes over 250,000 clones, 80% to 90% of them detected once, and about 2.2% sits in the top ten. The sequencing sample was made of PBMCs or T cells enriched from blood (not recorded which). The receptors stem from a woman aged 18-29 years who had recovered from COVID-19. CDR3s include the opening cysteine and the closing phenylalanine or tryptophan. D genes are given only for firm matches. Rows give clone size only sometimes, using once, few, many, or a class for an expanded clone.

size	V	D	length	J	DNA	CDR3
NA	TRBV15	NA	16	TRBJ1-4	TGTGCCACCAGCAGAGATCTCCTGGTGGGAGGGGAAAAACTGTTTTTT	CATSRDLLVGGEKLFF
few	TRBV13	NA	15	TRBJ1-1	TGTGCCAGCAGCTTAGGGCAGTCGATGAACACTGAAGCTTTCTTT	CASSLGQSMNTEAFF
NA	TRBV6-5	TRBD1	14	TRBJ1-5	TGTGCCAGCAGCAGGGGACAGCTAGAACAGCCCCAGCATTTT	CASSRGQLEQPQHF
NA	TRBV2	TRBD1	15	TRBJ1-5	TGTGCCAGCAGGACGACAGGGATGGAAAATCAGCCCCAGCATTTT	CASRTTGMENQPQHF
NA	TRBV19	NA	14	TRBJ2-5	TGTGCCAGTAGTCGGCCGGGGATCGACGAGACCCAGTACTTC	CASSRPGIDETQYF
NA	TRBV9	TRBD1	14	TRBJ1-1	TGTGCCAGCAGTGCCACAGGGGTCCGGACTGAAGCTTTCTTT	CASSATGVRTEAFF
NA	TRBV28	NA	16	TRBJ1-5	TGTGCCAGCAGTTTTCGAGGGGGTAAAGGAAATCAGCCCCAGCATTTT	CASSFRGGKGNQPQHF
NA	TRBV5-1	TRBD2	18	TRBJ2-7	TGCGCCAGCCTAATTTGGTCCCTAGCGGGGGAGAGCTCCTACGAGCAGTACTTC	CASLIWSLAGESSYEQYF
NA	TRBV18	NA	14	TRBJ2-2	TGTGCCAGCTCCCCCGACAGGCAAGTCGGGGAGCTGTTTTTT	CASSPDRQVGELFF
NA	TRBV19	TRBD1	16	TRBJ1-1	TGTGCCACAGAACCCCGGGACAGGTCTGGGGACACTGAAGCTTTCTTT	CATEPRDRSGDTEAFF
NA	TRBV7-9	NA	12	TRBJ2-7	TGTGCCAGCAGCTTTCATTCCTACGAGCAGTACTTC	CASSFHSYEQYF
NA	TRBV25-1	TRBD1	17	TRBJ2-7	TGTGCCAGCAGTCAAGGGATTCGGACTACAGGGGGTTTGGAGCAGTACTTC	CASSQGIRTTGGLEQYF
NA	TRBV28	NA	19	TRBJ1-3	TGTGCCAGCACTCCCCGGGCTCTCGGAGGGAGTCTCTCTGGAAACACCATATATTTT	CASTPRALGGSLSGNTIYF
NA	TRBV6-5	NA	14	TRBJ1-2	TGTGCCGCCACCCGGGAGGAATCCATCGGAGGCTACACCTTC	CAATREESIGGYTF
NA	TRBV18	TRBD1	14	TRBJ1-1	TGTGCCAGCTCACCCCAACAGGGGGGCACTGAAGCTTTCTTT	CASSPQQGGTEAFF
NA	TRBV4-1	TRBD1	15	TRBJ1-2	TGCGCCAGCAGCCCCCCGGACAGGACTAACTATGGCTACACCTTC	CASSPPDRTNYGYTF
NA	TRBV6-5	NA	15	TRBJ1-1	TGTGCCAGCAGGAGAGATGCCGGAGGGGACACTGAAGCTTTCTTT	CASRRDAGGDTEAFF
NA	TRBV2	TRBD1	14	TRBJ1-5	TGTGCCAGCAGTAGGGACAGGGGCAATCAGCCCCAGCATTTT	CASSRDRGNQPQHF
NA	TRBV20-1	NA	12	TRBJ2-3	TGCAGTGCTAGTCTAGCCGCGTCGACGCAGTATTTT	CSASLAASTQYF
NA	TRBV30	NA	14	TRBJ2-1	TGTGCCGGGGTGGAGGGGAGCTCCTACAATGAGCAGTTCTTC	CAGVEGSSYNEQFF
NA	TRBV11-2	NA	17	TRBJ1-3	TGTGCCAGCAGCGTAGAAGGGGCAGAGAGCTCTGGAAACACCATATATTTT	CASSVEGAESSGNTIYF
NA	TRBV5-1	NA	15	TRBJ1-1	TGCGCCAGCAGCTTGGGCCTGGGGAGGAACACTGAAGCTTTCTTT	CASSLGLGRNTEAFF
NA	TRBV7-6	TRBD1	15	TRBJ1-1	TGTGCCAGCAGCTCTCGACAGGGCGAGAACACTGAAGCTTTCTTT	CASSSRQGENTEAFF
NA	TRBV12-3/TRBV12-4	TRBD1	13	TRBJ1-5	TGTGCCACCCGAGGACAGGGCGGTCAGCCCCAGCATTTT	CATRGQGGQPQHF
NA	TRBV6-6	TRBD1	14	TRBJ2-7	TGTGCCAGCAGCCCACTAACAGGGGCCTACGAGCAGTACTTC	CASSPLTGAYEQYF
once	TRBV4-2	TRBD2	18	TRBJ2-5	TGTGCCAGCAGCCCCACTAGCGGGGGGGCATATATAGGAGAGACCCAGTACTTC	CASSPTSGGAYIGETQYF
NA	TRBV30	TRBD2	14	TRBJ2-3	TGTGCCTGGAGTGAAATCGGGGGGACAGATACGCAGTATTTT	CAWSEIGGTDTQYF
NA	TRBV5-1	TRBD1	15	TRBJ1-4	TGCGCCAGCAGCTCGGCCGGGACAGGGGAGGAAAAACTGTTTTTT	CASSSAGTGEEKLFF
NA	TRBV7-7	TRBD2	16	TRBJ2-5	TGTGCTAGCAGCAAATGGACTAGCGGGGGAAGAGAGACCCAGTACTTC	CASSKWTSGGRETQYF
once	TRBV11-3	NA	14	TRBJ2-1	TGTGCCAGCAGCTTAGGGGCCCTTGGCAATGAGCAGTTCTTC	CASSLGALGNEQFF
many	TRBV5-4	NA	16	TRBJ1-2	TGTGCCAGCAGCTCGGCTGGGGTCTGGGGGGACTATGGCTACACCTTC	CASSSAGVWGDYGYTF
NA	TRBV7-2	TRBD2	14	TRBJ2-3	TGTGCCAGCAGCTACTCTAGCGGGGGAGATACGCAGTATTTT	CASSYSSGGDTQYF
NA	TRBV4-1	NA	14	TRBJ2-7	TGCGCCAGCAGCCCCCGACAAGGCCCCTACGAGCAGTACTTC	CASSPRQGPYEQYF
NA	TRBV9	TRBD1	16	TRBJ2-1	TGTGCCAGCAGCTTCGTGCCAGGGGGCGCGTACAATGAGCAGTTCTTC	CASSFVPGGAYNEQFF
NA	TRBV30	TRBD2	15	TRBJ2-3	TGTGCCTGGGACCTAGCGGGGGTGATTCCAGATACGCAGTATTTT	CAWDLAGVIPDTQYF
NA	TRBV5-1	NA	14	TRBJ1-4	TGCGCCAGCAGCCCGGGGGGGAGTAATGAAAAACTGTTTTTT	CASSPGGSNEKLFF
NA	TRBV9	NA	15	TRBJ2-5	TGTGCCAGCAGCGTTGGGGCGGGGACTGGAGAGACCCAGTACTTC	CASSVGAGTGETQYF
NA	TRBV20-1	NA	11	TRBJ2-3	TGCAGTCCGGGACTTCCTACAAGGCAGTATTTT	CSPGLPTRQYF
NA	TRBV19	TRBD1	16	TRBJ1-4	TGTGCCAGCGGGCCCGGGACAGGGAGTTCGGATGAAAAACTGTTTTTT	CASGPGTGSSDEKLFF
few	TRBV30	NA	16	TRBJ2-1	TGTGCCTGGAGTGGCCTCGAAGGGGTTCATTACAATGAGCAGTTCTTC	CAWSGLEGVHYNEQFF
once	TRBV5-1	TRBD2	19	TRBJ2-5	TGCGCCAGCAGCCTTGGGACTAGCGGGGGGGCCCTAAGGGTCGAGACCCAGTACTTC	CASSLGTSGGALRVETQYF
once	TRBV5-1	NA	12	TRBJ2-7	TGCGCCAGCAGCGTGGGACTTGACGAGCAGTACTTC	CASSVGLDEQYF